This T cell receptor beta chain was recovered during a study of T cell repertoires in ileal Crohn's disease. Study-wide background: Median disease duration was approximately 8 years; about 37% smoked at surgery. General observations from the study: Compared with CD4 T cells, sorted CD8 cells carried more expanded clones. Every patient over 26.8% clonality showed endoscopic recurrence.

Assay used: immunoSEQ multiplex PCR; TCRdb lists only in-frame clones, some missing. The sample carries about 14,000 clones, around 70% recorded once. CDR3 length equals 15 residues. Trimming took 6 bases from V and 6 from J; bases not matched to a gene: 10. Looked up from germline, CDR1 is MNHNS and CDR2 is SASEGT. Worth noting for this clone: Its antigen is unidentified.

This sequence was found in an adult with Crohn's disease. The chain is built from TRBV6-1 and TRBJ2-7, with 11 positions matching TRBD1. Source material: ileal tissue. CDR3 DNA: TGTGCCAGCAGCGATGCCGGGACAGGGGGTGGCGAGCAGTACTTC. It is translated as CASSDAGTGGGEQYF.